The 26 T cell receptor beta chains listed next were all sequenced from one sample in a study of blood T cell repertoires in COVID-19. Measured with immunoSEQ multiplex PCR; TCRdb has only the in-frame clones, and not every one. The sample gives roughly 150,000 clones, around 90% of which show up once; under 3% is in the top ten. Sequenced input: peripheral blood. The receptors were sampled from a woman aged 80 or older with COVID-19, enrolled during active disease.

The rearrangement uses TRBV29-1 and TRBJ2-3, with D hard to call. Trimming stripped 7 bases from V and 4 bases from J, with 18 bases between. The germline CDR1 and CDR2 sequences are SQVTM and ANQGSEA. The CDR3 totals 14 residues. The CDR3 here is CSAQHKVGADTQYF. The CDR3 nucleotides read TGCAGCGCCCAGCATAAGGTGGGCGCAGATACGCAGTATTTT.

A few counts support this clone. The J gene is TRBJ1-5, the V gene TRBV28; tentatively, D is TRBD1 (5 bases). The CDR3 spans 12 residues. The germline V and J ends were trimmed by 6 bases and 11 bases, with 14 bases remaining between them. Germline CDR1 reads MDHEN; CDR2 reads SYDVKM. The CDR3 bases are TGTGCCAGCAGCCCCTTAACAGGAACCCAGCATTTT. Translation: CASSPLTGTQHF. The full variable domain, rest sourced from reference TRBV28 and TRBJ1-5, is DVKVTQSSRYLVKRTGEKVFLECVQDMDHENMFWYRQDPGLGLRLIYFSYDVKMKEKGDIPEGYSVSREKKERFSLILESASTNQTSMYLCASSPLTGTQHFGDGTRLSIL.

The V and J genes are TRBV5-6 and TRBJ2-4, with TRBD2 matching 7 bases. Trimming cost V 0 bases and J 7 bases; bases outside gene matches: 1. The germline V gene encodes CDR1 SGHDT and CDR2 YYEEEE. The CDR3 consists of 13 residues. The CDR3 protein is CASSLEAGNIQYF. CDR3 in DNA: TGTGCCAGCAGCTTGGAAGCGGGGAACATTCAGTACTTC.

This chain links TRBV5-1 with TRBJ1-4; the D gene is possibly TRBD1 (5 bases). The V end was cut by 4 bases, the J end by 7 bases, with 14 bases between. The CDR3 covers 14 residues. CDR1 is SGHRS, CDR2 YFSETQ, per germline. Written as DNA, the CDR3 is TGCGCCAGCAGCATAGGGGTTAGGAGTGAAAAACTGTTTTTT. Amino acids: CASSIGVRSEKLFF.

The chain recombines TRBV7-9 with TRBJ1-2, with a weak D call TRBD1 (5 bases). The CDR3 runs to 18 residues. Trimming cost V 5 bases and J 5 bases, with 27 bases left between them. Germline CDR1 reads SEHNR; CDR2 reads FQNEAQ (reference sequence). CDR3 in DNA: TGTGCCAGCAGCGGATTCTCAGGCGGGACGAAGACTTTTTATGGCTACACCTTC. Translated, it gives CASSGFSGGTKTFYGYTF.

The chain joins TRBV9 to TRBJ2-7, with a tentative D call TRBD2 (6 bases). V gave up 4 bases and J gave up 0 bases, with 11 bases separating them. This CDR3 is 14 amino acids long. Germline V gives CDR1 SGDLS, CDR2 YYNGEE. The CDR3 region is CASSPSASSYEQYF. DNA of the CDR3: TGTGCCAGCAGCCCTAGCGCGAGCTCCTACGAGCAGTACTTC.

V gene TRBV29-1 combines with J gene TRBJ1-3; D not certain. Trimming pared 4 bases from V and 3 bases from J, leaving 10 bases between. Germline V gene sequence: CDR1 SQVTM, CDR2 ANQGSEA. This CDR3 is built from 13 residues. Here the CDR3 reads CSVVFRFGNTIYF. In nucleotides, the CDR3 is TGCAGCGTTGTTTTCCGTTTTGGAAACACCATATATTTT. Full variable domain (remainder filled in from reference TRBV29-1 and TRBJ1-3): SAVISQKPSRDICQRGTSLTIQCQVDSQVTMMFWYRQQPGQSLTLIATANQGSEATYESGFVIDKFPISRPNLTFSTLTVSNMSPEDSSIYLCSVVFRFGNTIYFGEGSWLTVV.

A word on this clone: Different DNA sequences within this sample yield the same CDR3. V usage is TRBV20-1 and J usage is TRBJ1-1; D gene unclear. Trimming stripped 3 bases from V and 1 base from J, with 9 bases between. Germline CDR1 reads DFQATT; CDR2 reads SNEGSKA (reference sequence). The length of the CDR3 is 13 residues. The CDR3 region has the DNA TGCAGTGCTAGTACCGGAGGGAACACTGAAGCTTTCTTT. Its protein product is CSASTGGNTEAFF.

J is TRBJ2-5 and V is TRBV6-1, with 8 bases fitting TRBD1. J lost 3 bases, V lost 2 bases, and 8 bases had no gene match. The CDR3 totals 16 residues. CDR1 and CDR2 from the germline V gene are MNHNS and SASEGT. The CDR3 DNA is TGTGCCAGCAGTGAATCGGGACAGGTTGTTAAAGAGACCCAGTACTTC. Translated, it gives CASSESGQVVKETQYF.

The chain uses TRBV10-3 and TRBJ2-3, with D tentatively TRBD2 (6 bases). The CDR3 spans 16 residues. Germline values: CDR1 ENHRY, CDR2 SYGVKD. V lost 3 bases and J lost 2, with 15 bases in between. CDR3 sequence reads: CAISDASWTNTDTQYF. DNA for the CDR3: TGTGCCATCAGTGACGCCTCATGGACTAACACAGATACGCAGTATTTT.

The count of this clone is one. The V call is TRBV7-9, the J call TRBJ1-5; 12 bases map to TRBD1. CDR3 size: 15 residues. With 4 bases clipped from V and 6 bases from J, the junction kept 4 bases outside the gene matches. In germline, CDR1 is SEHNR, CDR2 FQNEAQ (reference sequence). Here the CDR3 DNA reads TGTGCCAGCAGCTCAGGGACAGGGGGCACTCAGCCCCAGCATTTT. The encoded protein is CASSSGTGGTQPQHF.

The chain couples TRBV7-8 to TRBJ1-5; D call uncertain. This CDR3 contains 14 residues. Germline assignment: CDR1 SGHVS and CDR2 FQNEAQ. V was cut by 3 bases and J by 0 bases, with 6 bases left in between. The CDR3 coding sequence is TGTGCCAGCAGCTTCGCAGATAGCAATCAGCCCCAGCATTTT. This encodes CASSFADSNQPQHF.

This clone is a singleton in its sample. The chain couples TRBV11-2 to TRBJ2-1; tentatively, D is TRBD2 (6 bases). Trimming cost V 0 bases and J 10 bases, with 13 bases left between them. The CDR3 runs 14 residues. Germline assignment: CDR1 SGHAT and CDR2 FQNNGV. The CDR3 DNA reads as TGTGCCAGCAGCTTAGAGCCTAGACTAGGCGAGCAGTTCTTC. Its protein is CASSLEPRLGEQFF. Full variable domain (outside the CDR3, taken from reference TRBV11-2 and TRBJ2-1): EAGVAQSPRYKIIEKRQSVAFWCNPISGHATLYWYQQILGQGPKLLIQFQNNGVVDDSQLPKDRFSAERLKGVDSTLKIQPAKLEDSAVYLCASSLEPRLGEQFFGPGTRLTVL.

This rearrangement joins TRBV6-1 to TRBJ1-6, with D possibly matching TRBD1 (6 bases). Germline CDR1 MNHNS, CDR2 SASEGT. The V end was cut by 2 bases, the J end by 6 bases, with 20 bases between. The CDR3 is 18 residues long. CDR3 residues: CASSEWGGGAGGNSPLHF. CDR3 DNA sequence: TGTGCCAGCAGTGAATGGGGAGGGGGGGCCGGTGGTAATTCACCCCTCCACTTT.

The CDR3 reads CASSVVGGNTEAFF. CDR3 sequence (DNA): TGTGCCAGCAGCGTAGTGGGGGGGAACACTGAAGCTTTCTTT. The genes are TRBV9 and TRBJ1-1, with a possible D match to TRBD1 (5 bases). This CDR3 is 14 amino acids long. Germline V lookup: CDR1 SGDLS, CDR2 YYNGEE. The ends were cut back, 0 bases at V and 1 base at J, with 7 bases in the middle. Using reference TRBV9 and TRBJ1-1 for the parts outside the CDR3, the full variable domain is DSGVTQTPKHLITATGQRVTLRCSPRSGDLSVYWYQQSLDQGLQFLIQYYNGEERAKGNILERFSAQQFPDLHSELNLSSLELGDSALYFCASSVVGGNTEAFFGQGTRLTVV.

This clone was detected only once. The CDR3 is CASRESGKETQYF. The CDR3 DNA follows: TGTGCCAGCAGGGAATCAGGGAAAGAGACCCAGTACTTC. This chain connects TRBV12-3 or TRBV12-4 to TRBJ2-5, with a tentative D call TRBD1 (5 bases). V gave up 6 bases and J gave up 3 bases, with 11 bases separating them. The CDR3 has 13 residues.

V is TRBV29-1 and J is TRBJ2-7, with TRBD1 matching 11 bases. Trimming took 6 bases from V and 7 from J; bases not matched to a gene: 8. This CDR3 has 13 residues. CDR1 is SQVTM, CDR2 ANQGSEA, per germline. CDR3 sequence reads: CSVRWTGGGEQYF. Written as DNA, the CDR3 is TGCAGCGTCCGTTGGACAGGGGGCGGAGAGCAGTACTTC.

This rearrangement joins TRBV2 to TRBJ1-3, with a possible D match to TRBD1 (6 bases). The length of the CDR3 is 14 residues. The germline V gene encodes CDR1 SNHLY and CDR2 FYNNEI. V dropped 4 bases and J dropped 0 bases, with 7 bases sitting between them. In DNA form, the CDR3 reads TGTGCCAGCAGTGGGGGGCCCTCTGGAAACACCATATATTTT. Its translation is CASSGGPSGNTIYF.

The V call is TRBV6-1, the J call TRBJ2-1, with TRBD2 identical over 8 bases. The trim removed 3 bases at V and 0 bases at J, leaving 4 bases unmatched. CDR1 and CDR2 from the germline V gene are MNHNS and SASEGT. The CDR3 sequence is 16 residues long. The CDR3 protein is CASSDWSGSSYNEQFF. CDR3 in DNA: TGTGCCAGCAGTGATTGGAGCGGGAGCTCCTACAATGAGCAGTTCTTC.

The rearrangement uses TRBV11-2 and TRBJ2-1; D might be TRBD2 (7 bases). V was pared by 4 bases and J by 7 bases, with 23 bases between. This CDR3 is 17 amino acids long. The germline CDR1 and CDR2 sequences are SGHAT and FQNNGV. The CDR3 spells CASSSRSGTPRGNEQFF. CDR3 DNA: TGTGCCAGCAGCTCACGCAGCGGGACTCCTAGGGGGAATGAGCAGTTCTTC.

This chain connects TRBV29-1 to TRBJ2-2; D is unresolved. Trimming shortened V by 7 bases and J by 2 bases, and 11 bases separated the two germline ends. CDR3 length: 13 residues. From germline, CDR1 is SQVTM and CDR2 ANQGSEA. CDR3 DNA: TGCAGCGCCACGGCAGGAAACACCGGGGAGCTGTTTTTT. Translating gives CSATAGNTGELFF.

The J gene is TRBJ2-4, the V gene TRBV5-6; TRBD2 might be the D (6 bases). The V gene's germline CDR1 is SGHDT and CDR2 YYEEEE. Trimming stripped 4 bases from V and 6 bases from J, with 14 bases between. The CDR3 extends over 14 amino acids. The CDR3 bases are TGTGCCAGCAGCCCATTAACGGGAGCAAACATTCAGTACTTC. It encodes CASSPLTGANIQYF. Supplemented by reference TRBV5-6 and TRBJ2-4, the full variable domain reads DAGVTQSPTHLIKTRGQQVTLRCSPKSGHDTVSWYQQALGQGPQFIFQYYEEEERQRGNFPDRFSGHQFPNYSSELNVNALLLGDSALYLCASSPLTGANIQYFGAGTRLSVL.

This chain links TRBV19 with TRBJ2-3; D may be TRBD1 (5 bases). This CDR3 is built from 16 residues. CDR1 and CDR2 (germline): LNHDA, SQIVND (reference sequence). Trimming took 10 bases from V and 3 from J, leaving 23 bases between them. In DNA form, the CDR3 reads TGTGCCACCTTAAGACAGCCCGGGCTATCAACAGATACGCAGTATTTT. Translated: CATLRQPGLSTDTQYF.

This chain's CDR3 is CASSPGGPADTQYF. CDR3 nucleotide sequence: TGTGCCAGCAGCCCAGGGGGCCCAGCAGATACGCAGTATTTT. V gene TRBV7-8 combines with J gene TRBJ2-3, with 8 bases lining up with TRBD1. CDR3 length: 14 residues. Trimming at V came to 5 bases and at J to 4 bases, leaving 5 bases not matched to a gene. CDR1 and CDR2 (germline): SGHVS, FQNEAQ. The whole variable domain, filled in from reference TRBV7-8 and TRBJ2-3, reads GAGVSQSPRYKVAKRGQDVALRCDPISGHVSLFWYQQALGQGPEFLTYFQNEAQLDKSGLPSDRFFAERPEGSVSTLKIQRTQQEDSAVYLCASSPGGPADTQYFGPGTRLTVL.

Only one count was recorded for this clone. In nucleotides, the CDR3 is TGTGCCAGCAGCCGCAGCGGGAGCTCCTACAATGAGCAGTTCTTC. Translation gives CASSRSGSSYNEQFF. The V and J genes are TRBV3-1 (or the pseudogene TRBV3-2) and TRBJ2-1; TRBD2 matches 8 bases. The CDR3 extends over 15 amino acids. The V gene end was trimmed by 4 bases and the J gene end by 0 bases; junction bases not matched to a gene: 2. CDR1 is LGHDT and CDR2 is YNNKEL in the germline V gene (reference sequence).

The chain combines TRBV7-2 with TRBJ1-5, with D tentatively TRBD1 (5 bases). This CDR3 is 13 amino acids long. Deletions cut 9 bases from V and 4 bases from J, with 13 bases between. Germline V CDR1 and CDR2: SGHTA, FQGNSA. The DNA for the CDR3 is TGTGCCAGTGGACCGGAGGGGAATCAGCCCCAGCATTTT. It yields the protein CASGPEGNQPQHF.